This T cell receptor (beta chain) originates from a study of blood T cell repertoires in COVID-19. Study-level background: PBMCs, B-cell-depleted T cells, or T cells provided the cDNA or gDNA that made up the material.

Germline V gives CDR1 SGHVS, CDR2 FQNEAQ. V dropped 7 bases and J dropped 0 bases, with 10 bases sitting between them. The CDR3 runs 14 residues. Authors' analysis steps: Nucleated cell number was recorded as an estimate derived from reference gene primer amplification. Repertoires were generated with immunoSEQ multiplex PCR, while TCRdb's copy carries only in-frame clones and drops some. V, J and clone size are those of that table, while D and trimming were read from the DNA. The sample includes some 150,000 clones, roughly 76% of them seen just once. Sequenced material: peripheral blood. The sequence was collected from a woman aged 45-65 years with active or convalescent COVID-19. The rearrangement uses TRBV7-8 and TRBJ2-1; D might be TRBD1 (6 bases). For the CDR3, the DNA is TGTGCCAGCACTGGGGGCCTCTCCTACAATGAGCAGTTCTTC. The encoded protein is CASTGGLSYNEQFF. The whole variable domain, remainder taken from reference TRBV7-8 and TRBJ2-1, is GAGVSQSPRYKVAKRGQDVALRCDPISGHVSLFWYQQALGQGPEFLTYFQNEAQLDKSGLPSDRFFAERPEGSVSTLKIQRTQQEDSAVYLCASTGGLSYNEQFFGPGTRLTVL.